This T cell receptor beta chain originates from a study of cytomegalovirus exposure and HLA in healthy donors. Generated by immunoSEQ multiplex PCR, the TCRdb table keeps only in-frame clones and is missing some. Of roughly 56,000 clones listed, more than 90% are singletons. As regards this clone: As yet, its antigen is unknown. The identical CDR3 is also encoded by other nucleotide sequences in the sample.

General study results and limits: There were some public TCRs occurring in many donors, but most TCR sequences were rare.

Material: PBMCs. The receptor was derived from a man younger than 35 in good health and CMV-seronegative.

The CDR3 nucleotides are TGTGCCAGCAGCCCCGGACAGGGGGCGTACGAGCAGTACTTC. Protein: CASSPGQGAYEQYF. This chain uses TRBV9 with TRBJ2-7; 11 nucleotides align to TRBD1. The V segment lost 4 bases and the J segment 4 bases; nucleotides outside the gene matches: 4. The CDR3 runs to 14 residues. Germline CDR1 and CDR2: SGDLS and YYNGEE.